This entry lists 22 T cell receptor beta chains sequenced from one sample in a study of blood T cell repertoires in COVID-19. Data came from immunoSEQ multiplex PCR; TCRdb stores just in-frame clones and leaves some out. The data contain 70,000 or so clones, around 89% of them singletons. Source material: peripheral blood. The source is a man in his 60s with acute or convalescent COVID-19.

This chain links TRBV7-9 with TRBJ1-2; perhaps TRBD1 as D (5 bases). V lost 3 bases to trimming and J lost 0 bases, with 11 bases between them. Per germline, CDR1 SEHNR and CDR2 FQNEAQ (reference sequence). CDR3 length: 15 residues. Here the CDR3 DNA reads TGTGCCAGCAGCTTTTCTGGAGGGGCTAACTATGGCTACACCTTC. This translates into CASSFSGGANYGYTF.

The CDR3 loop is CASSLSHGRGVYEQYF. The CDR3 DNA reads TGTGCCAGCAGCTTATCACACGGGCGGGGAGTCTACGAGCAGTACTTC. This chain uses TRBV7-9 with TRBJ2-7; weak D call: TRBD2 (6 bases). Trimming removed 2 bases from V and 3 bases from J, with 17 bases in between. From germline, CDR1 is SEHNR and CDR2 FQNEAQ (reference sequence). This CDR3 comprises 16 residues.

This chain links TRBV9 with TRBJ1-5, with 10 bases matching TRBD1. Germline CDR1 reads SGDLS; CDR2 reads YYNGEE. Trimming removed 2 bases from V and 11 bases from J; junction bases left unmatched: 13. CDR3 length equals 16 residues. The CDR3 here is CASSVPPGQGLIAQHF. CDR3 bases: TGTGCCAGCAGCGTGCCCCCGGGACAGGGGCTTATAGCCCAGCATTTT. Using reference TRBV9 and TRBJ1-5 for the parts outside the CDR3, the full variable domain is DSGVTQTPKHLITATGQRVTLRCSPRSGDLSVYWYQQSLDQGLQFLIQYYNGEERAKGNILERFSAQQFPDLHSELNLSSLELGDSALYFCASSVPPGQGLIAQHFGDGTRLSIL.

The J gene is TRBJ1-4, the V gene TRBV28; perhaps TRBD1 as D (5 bases). The CDR3 covers 13 residues. The germline V gene has CDR1 MDHEN and CDR2 SYDVKM. V dropped 8 bases and J dropped 3 bases, with 10 bases sitting between them. DNA of the CDR3: TGTGCCAGCCTCAGGGCGGCTAATGAAAAACTGTTTTTT. Its translation is CASLRAANEKLFF.

V is TRBV5-1 and J is TRBJ2-1; TRBD2 agrees at 12 bases. Trimming removed 5 bases from V and 9 bases from J; junction bases left unmatched: 9. Germline V gene data show CDR1 as SGHRS and CDR2 as YFSETQ. This CDR3 comprises 15 residues. CDR3 coding DNA: TGCGCCAGCAGTCCGACTAGCGGGAGCGTTGGTGAGCAGTTCTTC. Amino acids: CASSPTSGSVGEQFF. Full variable domain (remainder filled in from reference TRBV5-1 and TRBJ2-1): KAGVTQTPRYLIKTRGQQVTLSCSPISGHRSVSWYQQTPGQGLQFLFEYFSETQRNKGNFPGRFSGRQFSNSRSEMNVSTLELGDSALYLCASSPTSGSVGEQFFGPGTRLTVL.

Written as DNA, the CDR3 is TGTGCCAGCAGTGATGGGGGGGTCGCTGAAAAACTGTTTTTT. Translated, it gives CASSDGGVAEKLFF. The chain carries TRBV2 and TRBJ1-4; weak D call: TRBD1 (5 bases). The V and J ends lost 3 bases and 7 bases respectively, with 12 bases between them. CDR1 is SNHLY, CDR2 FYNNEI, per germline. The CDR3 is made up of 14 amino acids.

This clone has just a few counts. The V call is TRBV24-1, the J call TRBJ2-3, with D maybe TRBD2 (6 bases). V gave up 2 bases and J gave up 0 bases, with 8 bases separating them. Germline CDR1 is KGHDR and CDR2 is SFDVKD. This CDR3 comprises 15 residues. CDR3 sequence reads: CATSDSGTSTDTQYF. DNA of the CDR3: TGTGCCACCAGTGATTCCGGGACTAGCACAGATACGCAGTATTTT.

The chain uses TRBV5-1 and TRBJ2-1; TRBD2 agrees at 15 bases. CDR3 length equals 15 residues. Trimming removed 4 bases from V and 9 bases from J; junction bases left unmatched: 5. CDR1 is SGHRS, CDR2 YFSETQ, per germline. In DNA, the CDR3 is TGCGCCAGCAGCACCGGGACTAGCGGGAGGAGTGAGCAGTTCTTC. It codes for CASSTGTSGRSEQFF. Supplemented by reference TRBV5-1 and TRBJ2-1, the full variable domain reads KAGVTQTPRYLIKTRGQQVTLSCSPISGHRSVSWYQQTPGQGLQFLFEYFSETQRNKGNFPGRFSGRQFSNSRSEMNVSTLELGDSALYLCASSTGTSGRSEQFFGPGTRLTVL.

CDR3 protein: CASSSGTGGLHEQFF. The CDR3 coding sequence is TGTGCCAGCAGTTCCGGGACAGGGGGCCTACATGAGCAGTTCTTC. The chain has TRBV2 and TRBJ2-1; 12 bases are shared with TRBD1. The CDR3 runs 15 residues. The J segment lost 8 bases and the V segment lost 5 bases, leaving 7 bases of the junction unmatched. Germline CDR1 is SNHLY and CDR2 is FYNNEI.

The V call is TRBV29-1, the J call TRBJ2-3; 7 positions match TRBD1. The CDR3 spans 13 residues. Germline CDR1 SQVTM, CDR2 ANQGSEA. V was clipped by 7 bases and J by 2 bases; unmatched bases: 6. In DNA form, the CDR3 reads TGCAGCGCTCGGGACAGAAACACAGATACGCAGTATTTT. Translating gives CSARDRNTDTQYF.

Worth noting for this clone: The sample carries other DNA sequences with the same CDR3. The rearrangement uses TRBV11-2 and TRBJ2-7, with 10 positions matching TRBD2. Losses at the gene ends were 4 bases for V and 2 bases for J; bases not matched to a gene: 5. The CDR3 spans 15 residues. Germline V gene sequence: CDR1 SGHAT, CDR2 FQNNGV. In nucleotides, the CDR3 is TGTGCCAGCAGCTCCTTAGCGGGAGGAGCCTACGAGCAGTACTTC. Protein sequence: CASSSLAGGAYEQYF.

In the case of this clone: The same CDR3 is also encoded by other DNA sequences in this sample. V is TRBV6-5 and J is TRBJ2-2, with D possibly being TRBD2 (6 bases). Trimming stripped 11 bases from V and 5 bases from J, with 15 bases between. From germline, CDR1 is MNHEY and CDR2 SVGAGI. This CDR3 region has 13 residues. CDR3: CASKAGNTGELFF. For the CDR3, the DNA is TGTGCCTCAAAGGCGGGGAATACCGGGGAGCTGTTTTTT.

The chain uses TRBV10-3 and TRBJ2-3; 7 bases are a match to TRBD2. Germline V gives CDR1 ENHRY, CDR2 SYGVKD. The V segment lost 3 bases and the J segment 2 bases; nucleotides outside the gene matches: 5. The CDR3 has 15 residues. CDR3 residues: CAISDRTRATDTQYF. In nucleotides, the CDR3 is TGTGCCATCAGTGATAGGACTAGAGCCACAGATACGCAGTATTTT.

The CDR3 bases are TGCAGCGTTGCACACCGACAGGGCCAGCCTTACGAGCAGTACTTC. Amino acids: CSVAHRQGQPYEQYF. The chain carries TRBV29-1 and TRBJ2-7; the match to TRBD1 covers 7 bases. Looked up from germline, CDR1 is SQVTM and CDR2 is ANQGSEA. V gave up 4 bases and J gave up 4 bases; unmatched junction bases: 13. The CDR3 sequence is 15 residues long.

This rearrangement joins TRBV4-1 to TRBJ2-1; tentative D call: TRBD2 (5 bases). Between the trimmed V and J ends, which lost 1 base and 5 bases, there was a span of 9 bases. The germline V gene encodes CDR1 MGHRA and CDR2 YSYEKL. The CDR3 is 14 residues long. The CDR3 loop is CASSQGGGDNEQFF. CDR3 nucleotides: TGCGCCAGCAGCCAAGGTGGAGGAGACAATGAGCAGTTCTTC.

This chain joins TRBV28 and TRBJ1-2; unclear D gene. Trimming pared 1 base from V and 4 bases from J, leaving 7 bases between. CDR3 size: 13 residues. Germline assignment: CDR1 MDHEN and CDR2 SYDVKM. Here the CDR3 reads CASSLSGTYGYTF. The CDR3 DNA reads as TGTGCCAGCAGTTTATCAGGTACCTATGGCTACACCTTC.

This sequence joins TRBV6-2 or TRBV6-3 and TRBJ1-5; 8 bases match TRBD1. The CDR3 sequence is 18 residues long. Germline V gene data show CDR1 as MNHEY and CDR2 as SVGEGT. Unmatched junction bases numbered 9, after V lost 0 bases and J lost 2 bases. The CDR3: CASSYSGQGARGNQPQHF. CDR3 coding DNA: TGTGCCAGCAGTTACTCGGGTCAGGGGGCTCGGGGCAATCAGCCCCAGCATTTT.

The V call is TRBV5-1, the J call TRBJ1-3; 7 bases map to TRBD1. Germline lookup yields CDR1 SGHRS and CDR2 YFSETQ. The J segment lost 0 bases and the V segment lost 0 bases, leaving 9 bases of the junction unmatched. CDR3 length: 18 residues. CDR3 protein: CASSLGGQLTFSGNTIYF. The CDR3 DNA follows: TGCGCCAGCAGCTTGGGGGGACAGCTTACTTTCTCTGGAAACACCATATATTTT.

J is TRBJ2-3 and V is TRBV5-1, with 10 bases matching TRBD1. This CDR3 region has 16 residues. Trimming cost V 0 bases and J 6 bases; bases outside gene matches: 7. CDR1 is SGHRS, CDR2 YFSETQ, per germline. CDR3 DNA: TGCGCCAGCAGCTTGGCCGGGACAGGGGCGGTGGATACGCAGTATTTT. It yields the protein CASSLAGTGAVDTQYF.

The chain links TRBV4-1 to TRBJ2-7, with TRBD2 matching over 11 bases. J gave up 4 bases and V 6 bases, and 8 bases lay outside the gene matches. This CDR3 contains 15 residues. The germline V gene has CDR1 MGHRA and CDR2 YSYEKL. The CDR3 loop is CASSRLAGGLYEQYF. CDR3 nucleotide sequence: TGCGCCAGCAGTCGGCTAGCGGGGGGCCTTTACGAGCAGTACTTC.

This clone was detected only once. This rearrangement joins TRBV29-1 to TRBJ1-1, with a tentative D call TRBD1 (5 bases). Looked up from germline, CDR1 is SQVTM and CDR2 is ANQGSEA. The CDR3 runs to 11 residues. V lost 7 bases and J 10 bases, leaving 16 bases between the germline ends. CDR3 sequence reads: CSAEAGRVAFF. As DNA, the CDR3 is TGCAGCGCCGAAGCGGGGCGGGTAGCTTTCTTT.

J is TRBJ2-5 and V is TRBV24-1; 9 positions agree with TRBD1. V trimming: 3 bases; J trimming: 1 base; junction bases outside the gene matches: 8. The CDR3 runs 17 residues. From germline, CDR1 is KGHDR and CDR2 SFDVKD. The CDR3 DNA is TGTGCCACCAGTGATCCTGGGACAGGGTGGGCCCAAGAGACCCAGTACTTC. Protein: CATSDPGTGWAQETQYF.